This T cell receptor (beta chain) was profiled in a study of OX40 agonist ivuxolimab in advanced cancers. Study-level background: Partial responses were observed in three patients, of whom one had hepatocellular carcinoma and two had cutaneous melanoma. Whole-study findings and limits: Among patients with partial responses at 0.1-3.0 mg/kg, clonal expansion was among the lowest. The antigens recognized by the expanded peripheral T cells, that is their antigen specificity, were not determined.

Comments on this clone: Its antigen is not known.

Measured with immunoSEQ multiplex PCR; TCRdb has only the in-frame clones, and not every one. The table lists 70,000 or so clones, around 91% of them singletons. Blood draws occurred at baseline, cycle 4 day 1, and cycle 7 day 1. Here the sequenced sample was CD4+ or CD8+ T cells sorted from blood, taken in a trial of the OX40 agonist ivuxolimab. This receptor was obtained from an adult with an advanced solid tumor such as melanoma, head and neck, liver or kidney cancer.

The DNA of the CDR3 is TGTGCCAGCAGTGAAGGGGCCGCGAACACTGAAGCTTTCTTT. Its protein product is CASSEGAANTEAFF. The chain uses TRBV6-5 and TRBJ1-1; D possibly corresponds to TRBD1 (5 bases). The CDR3 contains 14 residues. V shed 5 bases and J shed 1 base, with 11 bases lying between them. Per the germline V gene, CDR1 is MNHEY and CDR2 is SVGAGI.